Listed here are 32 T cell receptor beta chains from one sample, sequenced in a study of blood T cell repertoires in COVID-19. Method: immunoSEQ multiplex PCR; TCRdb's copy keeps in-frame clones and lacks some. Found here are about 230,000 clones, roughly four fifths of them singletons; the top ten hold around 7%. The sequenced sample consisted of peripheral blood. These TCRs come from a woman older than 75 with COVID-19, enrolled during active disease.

The CDR3 protein is CASRGQGAGRTNEKLFF. The CDR3 DNA sequence: TGTGCCAGCAGAGGACAGGGGGCGGGCCGGACTAATGAAAAACTGTTTTTT. The chain recombines TRBV2 with TRBJ1-4, with 11 bases aligning to TRBD1. V trimming: 6 bases; J trimming: 2 bases; junction bases outside the gene matches: 8. Germline CDR1 and CDR2: SNHLY and FYNNEI. This CDR3 has 17 residues.

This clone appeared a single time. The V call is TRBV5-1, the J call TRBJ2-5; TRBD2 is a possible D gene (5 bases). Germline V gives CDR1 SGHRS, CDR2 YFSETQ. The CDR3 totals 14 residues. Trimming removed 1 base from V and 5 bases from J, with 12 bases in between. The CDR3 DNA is TGCGCCAGCAGCTTGAGTTCCGGCGGGGAGACCCAGTACTTC. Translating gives CASSLSSGGETQYF.

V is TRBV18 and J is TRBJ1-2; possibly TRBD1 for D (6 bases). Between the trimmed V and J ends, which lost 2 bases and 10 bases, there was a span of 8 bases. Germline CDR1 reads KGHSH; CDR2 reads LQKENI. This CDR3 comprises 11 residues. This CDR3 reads CASSPGGLYTF. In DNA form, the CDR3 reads TGTGCCAGCTCACCAGGGGGCCTCTACACCTTC.

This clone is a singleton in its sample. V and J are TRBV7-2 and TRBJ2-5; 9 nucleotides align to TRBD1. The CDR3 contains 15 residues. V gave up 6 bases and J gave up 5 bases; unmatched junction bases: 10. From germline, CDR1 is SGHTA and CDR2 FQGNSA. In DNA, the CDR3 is TGTGCCAGCAGTTCTAACAGGGGGCAAGGGGAGACCCAGTACTTC. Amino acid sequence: CASSSNRGQGETQYF.

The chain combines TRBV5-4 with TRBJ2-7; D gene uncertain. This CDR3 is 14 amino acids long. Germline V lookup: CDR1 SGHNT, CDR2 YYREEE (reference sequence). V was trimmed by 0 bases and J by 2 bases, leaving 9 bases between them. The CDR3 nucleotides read TGTGCCAGCAGCTTGGTTCCCGGAGCCTACGAGCAGTACTTC. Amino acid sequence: CASSLVPGAYEQYF.

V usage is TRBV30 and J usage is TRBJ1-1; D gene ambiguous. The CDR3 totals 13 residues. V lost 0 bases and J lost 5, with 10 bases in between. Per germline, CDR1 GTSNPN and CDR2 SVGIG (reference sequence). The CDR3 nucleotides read TGTGCCTGGAGTGTAGGCGGAGGGACTGAAGCTTTCTTT. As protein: CAWSVGGGTEAFF.

In DNA, the CDR3 is TGTGCCAGCTCACCGTGGGGTAGCGAGAATGAAAAACTGTTTTTT. This codes for CASSPWGSENEKLFF. The V and J genes are TRBV18 and TRBJ1-4, with unresolved D. Between the trimmed V and J ends, which lost 3 bases and 5 bases, there was a span of 13 bases. CDR3 length: 15 amino acids. CDR1 and CDR2 from the germline V gene are KGHSH and LQKENI.

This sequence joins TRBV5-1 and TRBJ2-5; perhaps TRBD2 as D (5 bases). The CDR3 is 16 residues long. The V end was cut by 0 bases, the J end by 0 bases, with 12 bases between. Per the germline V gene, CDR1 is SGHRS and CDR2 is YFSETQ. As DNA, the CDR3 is TGCGCCAGCAGCTTGGGATCCAGCGGTAACCAAGAGACCCAGTACTTC. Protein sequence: CASSLGSSGNQETQYF.

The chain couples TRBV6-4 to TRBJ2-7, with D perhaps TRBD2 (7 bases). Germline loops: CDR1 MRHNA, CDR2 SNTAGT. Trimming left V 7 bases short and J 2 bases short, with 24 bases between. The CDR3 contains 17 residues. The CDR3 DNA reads TGTGCCAGCACTGAGGGGGGGGCGGAATCTTGCGCCTACGAGCAGTACTTC. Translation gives CASTEGGAESCAYEQYF.

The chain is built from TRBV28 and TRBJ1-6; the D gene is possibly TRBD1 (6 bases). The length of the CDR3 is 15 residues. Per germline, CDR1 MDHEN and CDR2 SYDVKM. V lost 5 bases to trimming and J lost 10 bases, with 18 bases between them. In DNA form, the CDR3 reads TGTGCCAGCAGTCCCTCCTCGGGGCAGGGGTCACCCCTCCACTTT. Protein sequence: CASSPSSGQGSPLHF.

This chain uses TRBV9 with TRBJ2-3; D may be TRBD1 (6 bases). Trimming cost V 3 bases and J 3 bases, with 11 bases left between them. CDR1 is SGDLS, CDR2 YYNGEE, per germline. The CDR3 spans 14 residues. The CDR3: CASSAGVGTDTQYF. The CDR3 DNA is TGTGCCAGCAGCGCAGGGGTTGGTACAGATACGCAGTATTTT.

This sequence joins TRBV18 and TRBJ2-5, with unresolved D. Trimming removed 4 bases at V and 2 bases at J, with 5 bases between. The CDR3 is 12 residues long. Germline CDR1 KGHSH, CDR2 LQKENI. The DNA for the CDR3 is TGTGCCAGCTCACTCCAGCAAGAGACCCAGTACTTC. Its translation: CASSLQQETQYF.

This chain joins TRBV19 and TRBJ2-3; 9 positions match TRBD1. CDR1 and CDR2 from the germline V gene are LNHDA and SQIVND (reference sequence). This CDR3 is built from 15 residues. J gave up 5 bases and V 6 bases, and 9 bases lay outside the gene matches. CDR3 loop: CASRKGTGLIDTQYF. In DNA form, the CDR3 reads TGTGCCAGTAGGAAGGGGACAGGGCTCATAGATACGCAGTATTTT.

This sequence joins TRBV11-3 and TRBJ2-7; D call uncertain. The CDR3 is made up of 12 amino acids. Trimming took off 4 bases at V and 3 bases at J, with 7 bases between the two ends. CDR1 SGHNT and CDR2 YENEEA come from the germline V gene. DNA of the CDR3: TGTGCCAGCAGCTCTTTTAGCTACGAGCAGTACTTC. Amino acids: CASSSFSYEQYF.

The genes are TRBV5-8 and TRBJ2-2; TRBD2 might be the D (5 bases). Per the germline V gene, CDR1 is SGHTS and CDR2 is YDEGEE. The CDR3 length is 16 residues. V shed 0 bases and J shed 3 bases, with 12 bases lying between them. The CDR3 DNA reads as TGTGCCAGCAGCTTGGTCCTAGCAGCATACACCGGGGAGCTGTTTTTT. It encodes CASSLVLAAYTGELFF.

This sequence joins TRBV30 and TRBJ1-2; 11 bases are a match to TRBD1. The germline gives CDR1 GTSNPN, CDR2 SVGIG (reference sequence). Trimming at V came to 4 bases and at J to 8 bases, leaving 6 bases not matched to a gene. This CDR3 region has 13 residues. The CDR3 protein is CAWKDRGQEGYTF. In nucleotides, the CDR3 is TGTGCCTGGAAGGACAGGGGGCAGGAGGGCTACACCTTC.

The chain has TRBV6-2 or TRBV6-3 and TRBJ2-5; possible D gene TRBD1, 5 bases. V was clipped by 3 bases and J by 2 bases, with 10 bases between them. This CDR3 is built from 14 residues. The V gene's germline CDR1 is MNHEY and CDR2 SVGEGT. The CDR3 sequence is CASSYTGRQETQYF. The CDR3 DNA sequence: TGTGCCAGCAGTTATACAGGTCGTCAAGAGACCCAGTACTTC.

CDR3 nucleotides: TGTGCCAGCAGTGTTCGGGGGTGGGGGATATACAATGAGCAGTTCTTC. This sequence encodes CASSVRGWGIYNEQFF. This chain uses TRBV4-2 with TRBJ2-1, with a weak D call TRBD2 (6 bases). The V gene's germline CDR1 is LGHNA and CDR2 YNFKEQ. This CDR3 contains 16 residues. Deletions cut 6 bases from V and 4 bases from J, with 19 bases between.

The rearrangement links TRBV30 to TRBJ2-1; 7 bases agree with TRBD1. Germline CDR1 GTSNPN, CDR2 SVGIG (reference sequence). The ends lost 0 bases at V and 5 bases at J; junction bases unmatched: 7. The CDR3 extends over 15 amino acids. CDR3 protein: CAWSVLGTDNNEQFF. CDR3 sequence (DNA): TGTGCCTGGAGTGTACTTGGGACAGATAACAATGAGCAGTTCTTC.

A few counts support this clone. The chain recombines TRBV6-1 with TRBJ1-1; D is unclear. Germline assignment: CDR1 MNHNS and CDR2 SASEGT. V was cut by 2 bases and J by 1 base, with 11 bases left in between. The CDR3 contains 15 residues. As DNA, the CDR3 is TGTGCCAGCAGTGAAATAGCAGCCCAGAACACTGAAGCTTTCTTT. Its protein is CASSEIAAQNTEAFF.

CDR3 protein: CASSSRGTGGNEQYF. For the CDR3, the DNA is TGTGCCAGCAGCTCCCGCGGGACAGGGGGCAACGAGCAGTACTTC. This chain uses TRBV7-3 with TRBJ2-7; 12 bases are a match to TRBD1. Trimming at V came to 4 bases and at J to 5 bases, leaving 6 bases not matched to a gene. Looked up from germline, CDR1 is SGHTA and CDR2 is FQGTGA. The CDR3 covers 15 residues.

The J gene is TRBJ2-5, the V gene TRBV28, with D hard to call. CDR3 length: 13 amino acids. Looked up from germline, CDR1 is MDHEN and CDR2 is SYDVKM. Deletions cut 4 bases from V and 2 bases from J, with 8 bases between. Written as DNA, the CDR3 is TGTGCCAGCAGTTCAAACAGACAAGAGACCCAGTACTTC. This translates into CASSSNRQETQYF.

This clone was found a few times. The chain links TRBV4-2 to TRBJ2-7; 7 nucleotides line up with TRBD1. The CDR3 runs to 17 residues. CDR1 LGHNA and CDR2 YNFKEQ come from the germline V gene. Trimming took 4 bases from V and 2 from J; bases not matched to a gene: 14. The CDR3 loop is CASSLRAQGEAAYEQYF. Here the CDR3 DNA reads TGTGCCAGCAGCCTACGGGCCCAGGGGGAAGCAGCCTACGAGCAGTACTTC.

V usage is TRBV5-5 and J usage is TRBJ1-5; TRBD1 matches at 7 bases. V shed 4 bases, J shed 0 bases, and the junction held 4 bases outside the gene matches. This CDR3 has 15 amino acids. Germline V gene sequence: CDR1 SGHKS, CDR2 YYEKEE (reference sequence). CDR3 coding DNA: TGTGCCAGCAGCGAGGACAGGTATAGCAATCAGCCCCAGCATTTT. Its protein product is CASSEDRYSNQPQHF.

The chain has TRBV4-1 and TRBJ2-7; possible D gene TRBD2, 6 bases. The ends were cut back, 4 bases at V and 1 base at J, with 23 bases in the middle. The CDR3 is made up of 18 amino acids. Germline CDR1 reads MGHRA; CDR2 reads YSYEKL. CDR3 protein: CASSPRGSGPTGSYEQYF. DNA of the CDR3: TGCGCCAGCAGCCCCCGGGGTAGCGGTCCTACGGGGTCCTACGAGCAGTACTTC.

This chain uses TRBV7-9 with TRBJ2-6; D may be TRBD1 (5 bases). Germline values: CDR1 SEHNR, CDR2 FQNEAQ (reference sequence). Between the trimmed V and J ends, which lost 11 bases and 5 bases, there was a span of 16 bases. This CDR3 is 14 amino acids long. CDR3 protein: CAGKGRLWANVLTF. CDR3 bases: TGTGCCGGTAAGGGGCGATTGTGGGCCAACGTCCTGACTTTC.

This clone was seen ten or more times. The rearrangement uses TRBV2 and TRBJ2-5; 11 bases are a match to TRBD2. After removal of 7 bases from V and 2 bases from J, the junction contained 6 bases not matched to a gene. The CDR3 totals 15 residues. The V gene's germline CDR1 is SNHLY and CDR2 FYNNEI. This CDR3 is CASIAGGPGQETQYF. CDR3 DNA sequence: TGTGCCAGCATAGCGGGAGGGCCTGGGCAAGAGACCCAGTACTTC. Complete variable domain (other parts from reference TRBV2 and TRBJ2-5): EPEVTQTPSHQVTQMGQEVILRCVPISNHLYFYWYRQILGQKVEFLVSFYNNEISEKSEIFDDQFSVERPDGSNFTLKIRSTKLEDSAMYFCASIAGGPGQETQYFGPGTRLLVL.

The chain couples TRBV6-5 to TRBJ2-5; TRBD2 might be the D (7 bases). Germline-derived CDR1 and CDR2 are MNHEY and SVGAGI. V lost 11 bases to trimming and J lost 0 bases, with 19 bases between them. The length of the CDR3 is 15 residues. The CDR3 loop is CALLGGQSYQETQYF. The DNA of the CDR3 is TGTGCCCTTCTGGGGGGGCAGTCGTACCAAGAGACCCAGTACTTC.

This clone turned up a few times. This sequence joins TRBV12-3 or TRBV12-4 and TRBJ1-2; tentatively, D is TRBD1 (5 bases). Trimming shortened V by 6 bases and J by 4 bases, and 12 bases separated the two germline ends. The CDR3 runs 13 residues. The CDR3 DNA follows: TGTGCCAGCAGCTCGACAGTGGGCTATGGCTACACCTTC. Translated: CASSSTVGYGYTF.

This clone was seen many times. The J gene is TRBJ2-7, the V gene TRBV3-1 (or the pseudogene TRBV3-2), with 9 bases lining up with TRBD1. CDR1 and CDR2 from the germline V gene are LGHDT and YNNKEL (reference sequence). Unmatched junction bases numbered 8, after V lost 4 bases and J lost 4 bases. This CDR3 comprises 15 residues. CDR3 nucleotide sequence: TGTGCCAGCAGCCTAATGACAGGGGGACCGTACGAGCAGTACTTC. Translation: CASSLMTGGPYEQYF.

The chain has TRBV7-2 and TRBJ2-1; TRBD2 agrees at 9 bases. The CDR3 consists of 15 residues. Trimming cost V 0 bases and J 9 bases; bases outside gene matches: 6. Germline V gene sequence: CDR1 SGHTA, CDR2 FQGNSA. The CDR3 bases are TGTGCCAGCAGCTTAGCGGCGGGAGGGAGTGTTGAGCAGTTCTTC. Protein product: CASSLAAGGSVEQFF.

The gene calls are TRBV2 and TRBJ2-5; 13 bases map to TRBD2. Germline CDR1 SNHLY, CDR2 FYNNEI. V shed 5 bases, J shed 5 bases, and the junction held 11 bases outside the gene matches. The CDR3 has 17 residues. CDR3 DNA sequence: TGTGCCAGCAGTCGACAAACTAGCGGGGGGGCCGGGGAGACCCAGTACTTC. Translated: CASSRQTSGGAGETQYF.